Included here is one TCR beta chain sequence, with context. Between the trimmed V and J ends, which lost 8 bases and 1 base, there was a span of 20 bases. The germline V gene encodes CDR1 LNHDA and CDR2 SQIVND (reference sequence). The CDR3 totals 16 residues. Measured with immunoSEQ multiplex PCR; TCRdb has only the in-frame clones, and not every one. The profile covers roughly 2.5 million clones, with around nine tenths appearing a single time and over 0.12% taken by the ten largest. These data are taken from a study of shared clonotypes between healthy human individuals. The chain employs TRBV19 and TRBJ1-2; weak D call: TRBD1 (5 bases). The sequenced sample consisted of naive CD4+ T cells sorted from blood. This sample's subset: CD45RA+ positively selected. This clonotype was obtained from a man aged 18 to 30 in good health. Written as DNA, the CDR3 is TGTGCCAGTCGCCCCCCCTGGGCAGGGAGTAACTATGGCTACACCTTC. The encoded protein is CASRPPWAGSNYGYTF.